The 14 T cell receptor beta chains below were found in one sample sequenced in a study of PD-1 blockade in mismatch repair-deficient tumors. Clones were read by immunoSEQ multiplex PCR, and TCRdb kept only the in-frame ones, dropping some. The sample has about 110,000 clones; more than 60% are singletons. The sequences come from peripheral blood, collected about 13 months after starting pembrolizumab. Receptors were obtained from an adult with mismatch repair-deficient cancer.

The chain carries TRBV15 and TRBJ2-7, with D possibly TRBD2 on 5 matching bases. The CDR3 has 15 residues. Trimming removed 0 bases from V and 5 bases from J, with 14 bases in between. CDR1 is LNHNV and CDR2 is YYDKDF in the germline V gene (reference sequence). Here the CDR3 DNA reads TGTGCCACCAGCAGAGATGAGGGTATCGGGGACGAGCAGTACTTC. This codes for CATSRDEGIGDEQYF.

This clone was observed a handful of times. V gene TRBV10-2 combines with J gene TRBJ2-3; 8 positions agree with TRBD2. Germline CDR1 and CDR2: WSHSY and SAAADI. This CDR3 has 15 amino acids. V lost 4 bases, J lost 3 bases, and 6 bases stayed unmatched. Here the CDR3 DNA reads TGCGCCAGCAGTGGTGAGGCTAGCGGGACAGATACGCAGTATTTT. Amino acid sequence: CASSGEASGTDTQYF.

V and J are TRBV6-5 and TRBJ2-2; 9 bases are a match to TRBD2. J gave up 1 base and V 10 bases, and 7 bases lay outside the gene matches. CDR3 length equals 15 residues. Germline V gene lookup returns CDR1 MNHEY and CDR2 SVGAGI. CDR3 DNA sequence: TGTGCCACCACCCCTAGCGGGATGAACACCGGGGAGCTGTTTTTT. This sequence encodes CATTPSGMNTGELFF.

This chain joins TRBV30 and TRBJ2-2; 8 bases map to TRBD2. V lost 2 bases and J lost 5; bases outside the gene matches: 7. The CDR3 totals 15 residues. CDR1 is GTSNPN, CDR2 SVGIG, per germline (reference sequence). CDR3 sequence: CAWSPSGSWTGELFF. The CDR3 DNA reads TGTGCCTGGAGTCCCAGCGGGAGTTGGACCGGGGAGCTGTTTTTT.

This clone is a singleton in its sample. The CDR3 sequence: CASSVDLGGFQYF. For the CDR3, the DNA is TGTGCCAGCAGCGTAGATCTGGGGGGGTTTCAGTACTTC. V and J are TRBV9 and TRBJ2-4; 7 nucleotides line up with TRBD2. CDR1 and CDR2 (germline): SGDLS, YYNGEE. The CDR3 consists of 13 residues. V was pared by 0 bases and J by 11 bases, with 5 bases of the junction left unmatched. Using reference TRBV9 and TRBJ2-4 for the parts outside the CDR3, the full variable domain is DSGVTQTPKHLITATGQRVTLRCSPRSGDLSVYWYQQSLDQGLQFLIQYYNGEERAKGNILERFSAQQFPDLHSELNLSSLELGDSALYFCASSVDLGGFQYFGAGTRLSVL.

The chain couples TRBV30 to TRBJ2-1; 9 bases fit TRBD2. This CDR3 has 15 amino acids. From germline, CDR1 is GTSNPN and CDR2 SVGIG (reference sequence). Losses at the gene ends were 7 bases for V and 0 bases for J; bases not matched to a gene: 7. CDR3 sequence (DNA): TGTGCCTTCTCCAAGGGACTAGCCTCCTACAATGAGCAGTTCTTC. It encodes CAFSKGLASYNEQFF.

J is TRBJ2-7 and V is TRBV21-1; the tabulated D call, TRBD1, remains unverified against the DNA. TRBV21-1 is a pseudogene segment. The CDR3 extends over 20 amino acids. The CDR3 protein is CASSKLSSGTGAIFQYEQYF. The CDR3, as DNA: TGTGCCAGCAGCAAACTCTCGTCCGGGACAGGGGCGATTTTTCAGTACGAGCAGTACTTC.

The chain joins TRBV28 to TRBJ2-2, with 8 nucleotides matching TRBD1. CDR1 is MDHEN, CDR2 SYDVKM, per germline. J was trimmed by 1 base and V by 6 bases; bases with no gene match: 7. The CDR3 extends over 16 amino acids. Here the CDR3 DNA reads TGTGCCAGCAGCCCAGTGGGGACAGGGAACACCGGGGAGCTGTTTTTT. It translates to CASSPVGTGNTGELFF. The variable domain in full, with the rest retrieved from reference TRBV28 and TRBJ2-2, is DVKVTQSSRYLVKRTGEKVFLECVQDMDHENMFWYRQDPGLGLRLIYFSYDVKMKEKGDIPEGYSVSREKKERFSLILESASTNQTSMYLCASSPVGTGNTGELFFGEGSRLTVL.

Written as DNA, the CDR3 is TGTGCCAGCAGCCGCCGCGGACTGCCCTCCTACGAGCAGTACTTC. Its protein product is CASSRRGLPSYEQYF. V usage is TRBV6-5 and J usage is TRBJ2-7, with a tentative D call TRBD2 (5 bases). The CDR3 sequence is 15 residues long. Germline lookup yields CDR1 MNHEY and CDR2 SVGAGI. V shed 6 bases and J shed 0 bases, with 15 bases lying between them.

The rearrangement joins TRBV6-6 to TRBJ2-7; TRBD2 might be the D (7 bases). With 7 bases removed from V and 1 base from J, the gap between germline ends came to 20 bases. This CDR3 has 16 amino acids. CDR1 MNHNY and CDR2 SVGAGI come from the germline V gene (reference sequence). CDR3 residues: CASTKGGAGPSYEQYF. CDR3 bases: TGTGCCAGCACTAAAGGGGGGGCGGGTCCGTCCTACGAGCAGTACTTC.

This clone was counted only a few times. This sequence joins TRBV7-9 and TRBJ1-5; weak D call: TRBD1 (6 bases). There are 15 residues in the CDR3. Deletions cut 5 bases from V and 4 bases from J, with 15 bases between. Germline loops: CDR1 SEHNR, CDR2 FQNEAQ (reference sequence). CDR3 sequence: CASSPLEGDNQPQHF. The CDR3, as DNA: TGTGCCAGCAGCCCCCTCGAGGGGGATAATCAGCCCCAGCATTTT.

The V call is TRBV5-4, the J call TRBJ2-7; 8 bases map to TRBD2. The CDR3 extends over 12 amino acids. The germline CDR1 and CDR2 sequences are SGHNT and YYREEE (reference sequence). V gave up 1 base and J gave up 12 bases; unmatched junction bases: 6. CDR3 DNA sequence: TGTGCCAGCAGCTTGAGGGGGACTAGTCTGTACTTC. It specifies CASSLRGTSLYF. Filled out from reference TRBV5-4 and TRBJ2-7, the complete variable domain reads ETGVTQSPTHLIKTRGQQVTLRCSSQSGHNTVSWYQQALGQGPQFIFQYYREEENGRGNFPPRFSGLQFPNYSSELNVNALELDDSALYLCASSLRGTSLYFGPGTRLTVT.

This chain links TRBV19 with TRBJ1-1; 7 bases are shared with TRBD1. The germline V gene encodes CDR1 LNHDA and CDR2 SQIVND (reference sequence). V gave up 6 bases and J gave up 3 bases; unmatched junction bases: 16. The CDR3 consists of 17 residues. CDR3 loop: CASRRTGKVGVYTEAFF. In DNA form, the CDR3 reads TGTGCCAGTAGACGGACAGGAAAAGTGGGGGTTTACACTGAAGCTTTCTTT.

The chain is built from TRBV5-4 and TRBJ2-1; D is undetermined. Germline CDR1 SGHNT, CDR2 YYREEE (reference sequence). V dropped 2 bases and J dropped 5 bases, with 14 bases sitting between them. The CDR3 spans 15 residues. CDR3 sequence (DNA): TGTGCCAGCAGCTTAGACGGCATTAACCACAATGAGCAGTTCTTC. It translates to CASSLDGINHNEQFF.